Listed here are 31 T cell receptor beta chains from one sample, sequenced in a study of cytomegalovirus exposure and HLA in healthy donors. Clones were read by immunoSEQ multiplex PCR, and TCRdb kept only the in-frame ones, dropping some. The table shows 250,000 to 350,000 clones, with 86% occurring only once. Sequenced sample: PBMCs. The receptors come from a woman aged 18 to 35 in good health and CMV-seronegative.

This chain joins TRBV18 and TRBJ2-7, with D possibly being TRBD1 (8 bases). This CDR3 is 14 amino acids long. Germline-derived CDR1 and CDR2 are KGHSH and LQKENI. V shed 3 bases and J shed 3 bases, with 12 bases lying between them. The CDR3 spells CASSPTGEGYEQYF. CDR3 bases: TGTGCCAGCTCACCGACAGGGGAGGGCTACGAGCAGTACTTC.

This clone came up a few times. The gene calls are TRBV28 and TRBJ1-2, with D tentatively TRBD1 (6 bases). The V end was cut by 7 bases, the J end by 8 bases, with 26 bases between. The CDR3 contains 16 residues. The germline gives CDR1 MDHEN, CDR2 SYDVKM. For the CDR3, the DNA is TGTGCCAGCACCACGTGGGGGGGGCGCCAGGGATGGGGCTACACCTTC. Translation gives CASTTWGGRQGWGYTF.

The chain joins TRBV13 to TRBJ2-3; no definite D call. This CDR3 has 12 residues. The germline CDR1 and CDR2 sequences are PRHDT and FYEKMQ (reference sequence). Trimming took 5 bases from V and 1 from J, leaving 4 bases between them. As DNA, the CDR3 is TGTGCCAGCAGCCCAGGCACAGATACGCAGTATTTT. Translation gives CASSPGTDTQYF.

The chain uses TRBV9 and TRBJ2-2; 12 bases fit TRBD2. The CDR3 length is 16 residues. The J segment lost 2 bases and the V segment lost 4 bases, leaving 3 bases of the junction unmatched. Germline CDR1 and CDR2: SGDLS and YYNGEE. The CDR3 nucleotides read TGTGCCAGCAGCCCGACTAGCGGGGGAAACACCGGGGAGCTGTTTTTT. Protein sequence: CASSPTSGGNTGELFF.

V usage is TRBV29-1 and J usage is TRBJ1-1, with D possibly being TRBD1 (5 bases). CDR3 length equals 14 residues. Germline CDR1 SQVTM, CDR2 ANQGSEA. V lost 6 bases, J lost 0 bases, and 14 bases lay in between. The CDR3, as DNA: TGCAGCGTGGGGGGACGTCAAATGAACACTGAAGCTTTCTTT. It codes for CSVGGRQMNTEAFF.

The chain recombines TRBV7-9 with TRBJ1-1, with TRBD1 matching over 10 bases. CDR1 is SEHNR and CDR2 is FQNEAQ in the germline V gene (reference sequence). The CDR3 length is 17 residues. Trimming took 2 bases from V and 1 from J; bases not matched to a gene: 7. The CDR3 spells CASSLKGQGSKNTEAFF. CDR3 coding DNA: TGTGCCAGCAGCTTAAAGGGACAGGGGTCCAAGAACACTGAAGCTTTCTTT.

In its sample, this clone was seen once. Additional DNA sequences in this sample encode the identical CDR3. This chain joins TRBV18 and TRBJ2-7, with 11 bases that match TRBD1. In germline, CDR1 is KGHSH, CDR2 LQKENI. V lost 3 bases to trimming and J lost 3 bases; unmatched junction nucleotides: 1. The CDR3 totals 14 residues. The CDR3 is CASSPGQGVYEQYF. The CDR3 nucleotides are TGTGCCAGCTCACCGGGACAGGGGGTCTACGAGCAGTACTTC.

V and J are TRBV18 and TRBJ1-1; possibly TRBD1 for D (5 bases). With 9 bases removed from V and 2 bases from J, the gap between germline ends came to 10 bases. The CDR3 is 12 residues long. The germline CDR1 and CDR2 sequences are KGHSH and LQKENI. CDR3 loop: CASNTGNTEAFF. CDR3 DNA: TGTGCCAGTAACACAGGTAACACTGAAGCTTTCTTT.

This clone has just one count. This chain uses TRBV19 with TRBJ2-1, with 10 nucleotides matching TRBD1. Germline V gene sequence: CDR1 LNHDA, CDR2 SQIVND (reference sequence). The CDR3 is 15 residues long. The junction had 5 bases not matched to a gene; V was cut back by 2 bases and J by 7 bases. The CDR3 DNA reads TGTGCCAGTAGTATACGACAGGGGGCCACGAATGAGCAGTTCTTC. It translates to CASSIRQGATNEQFF.

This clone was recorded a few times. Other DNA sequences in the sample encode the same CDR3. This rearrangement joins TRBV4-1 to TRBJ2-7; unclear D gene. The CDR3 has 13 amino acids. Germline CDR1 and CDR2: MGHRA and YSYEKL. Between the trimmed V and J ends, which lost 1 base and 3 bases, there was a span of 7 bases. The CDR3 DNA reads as TGCGCCAGCAGCCAAGCTGATAGCTACGAGCAGTACTTC. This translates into CASSQADSYEQYF.

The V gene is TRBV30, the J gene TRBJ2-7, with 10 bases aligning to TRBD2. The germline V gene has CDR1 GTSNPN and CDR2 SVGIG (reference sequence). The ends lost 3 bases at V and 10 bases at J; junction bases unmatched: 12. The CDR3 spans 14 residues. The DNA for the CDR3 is TGTGCCTGGAGCAAAGGACTAGCGGACCCTGCCCAGTACTTC. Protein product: CAWSKGLADPAQYF.

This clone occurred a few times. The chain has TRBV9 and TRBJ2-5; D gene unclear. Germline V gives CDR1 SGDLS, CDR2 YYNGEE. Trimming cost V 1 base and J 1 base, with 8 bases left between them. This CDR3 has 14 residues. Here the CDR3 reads CASSVIPGQETQYF. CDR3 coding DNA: TGTGCCAGCAGCGTAATTCCCGGCCAAGAGACCCAGTACTTC.

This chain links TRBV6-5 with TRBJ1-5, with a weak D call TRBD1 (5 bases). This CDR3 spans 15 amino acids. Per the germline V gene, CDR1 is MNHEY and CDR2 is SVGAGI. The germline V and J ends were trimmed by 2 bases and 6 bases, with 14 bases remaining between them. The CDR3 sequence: CASSYGGVSGQPQHF. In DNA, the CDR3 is TGTGCCAGCAGTTACGGAGGGGTATCTGGTCAGCCCCAGCATTTT.

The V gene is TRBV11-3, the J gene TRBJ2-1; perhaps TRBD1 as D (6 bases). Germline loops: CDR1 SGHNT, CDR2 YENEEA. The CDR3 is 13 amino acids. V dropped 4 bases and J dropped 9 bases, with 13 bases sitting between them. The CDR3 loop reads CASSSTGSAEQFF. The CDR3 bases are TGTGCCAGCAGCTCAACAGGGTCGGCTGAGCAGTTCTTC.

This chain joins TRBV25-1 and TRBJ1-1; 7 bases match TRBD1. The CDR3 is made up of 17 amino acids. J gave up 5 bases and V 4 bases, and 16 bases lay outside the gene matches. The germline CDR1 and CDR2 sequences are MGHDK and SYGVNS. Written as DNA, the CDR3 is TGTGCCAGCAGTGCACACGAGGGGGCCCCGAGGGGAACTGAAGCTTTCTTT. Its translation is CASSAHEGAPRGTEAFF.

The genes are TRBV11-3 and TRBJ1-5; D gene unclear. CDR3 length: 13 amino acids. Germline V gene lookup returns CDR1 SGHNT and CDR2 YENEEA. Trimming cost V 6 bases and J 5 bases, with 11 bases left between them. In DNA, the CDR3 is TGTGCCAGCAGTTTAACTAGAGATCAGCCCCAGCATTTT. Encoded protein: CASSLTRDQPQHF.

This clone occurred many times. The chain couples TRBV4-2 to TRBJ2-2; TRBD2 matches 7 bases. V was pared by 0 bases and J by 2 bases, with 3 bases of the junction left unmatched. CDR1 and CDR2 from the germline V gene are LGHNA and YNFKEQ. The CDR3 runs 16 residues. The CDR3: CASSQDPGLNTGELFF. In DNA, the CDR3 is TGTGCCAGCAGCCAAGATCCGGGACTAAACACCGGGGAGCTGTTTTTT.

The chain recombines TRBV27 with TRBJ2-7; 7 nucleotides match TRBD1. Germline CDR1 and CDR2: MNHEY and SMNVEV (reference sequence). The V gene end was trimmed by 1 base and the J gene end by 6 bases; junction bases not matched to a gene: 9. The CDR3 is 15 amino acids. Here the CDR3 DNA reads TGTGCCAGCAGTTTATATACAGGGGTAACCGGCGAGCAGTACTTC. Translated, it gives CASSLYTGVTGEQYF.

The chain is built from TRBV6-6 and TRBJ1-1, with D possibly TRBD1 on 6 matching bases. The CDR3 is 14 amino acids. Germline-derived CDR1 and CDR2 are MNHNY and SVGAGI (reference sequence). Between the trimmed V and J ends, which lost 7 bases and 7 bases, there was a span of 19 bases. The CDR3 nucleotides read TGTGCCAGCAACCCCAGTCCAGGGGCAAGTGAAGCTTTCTTT. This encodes CASNPSPGASEAFF.

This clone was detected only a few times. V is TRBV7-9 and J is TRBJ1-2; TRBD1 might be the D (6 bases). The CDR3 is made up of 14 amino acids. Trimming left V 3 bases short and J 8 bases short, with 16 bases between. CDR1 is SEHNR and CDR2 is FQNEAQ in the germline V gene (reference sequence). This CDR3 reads CASSLGTTGYGYTF. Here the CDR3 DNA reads TGTGCCAGCAGCTTGGGGACAACGGGCTACGGCTACACCTTC.

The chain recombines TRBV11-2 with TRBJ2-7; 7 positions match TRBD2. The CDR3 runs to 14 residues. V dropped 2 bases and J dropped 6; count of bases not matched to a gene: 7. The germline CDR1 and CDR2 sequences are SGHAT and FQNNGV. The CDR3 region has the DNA TGTGCCAGCAGCTTATACCCCGGCGGGGGCGAGCAGTACTTC. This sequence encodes CASSLYPGGGEQYF.

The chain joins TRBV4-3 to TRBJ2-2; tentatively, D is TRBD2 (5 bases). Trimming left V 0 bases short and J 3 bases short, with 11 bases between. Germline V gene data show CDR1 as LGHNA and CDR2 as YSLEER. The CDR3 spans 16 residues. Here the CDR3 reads CASSQDFRGDTGELFF. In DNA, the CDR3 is TGCGCCAGCAGCCAAGACTTCCGGGGAGACACCGGGGAGCTGTTTTTT.

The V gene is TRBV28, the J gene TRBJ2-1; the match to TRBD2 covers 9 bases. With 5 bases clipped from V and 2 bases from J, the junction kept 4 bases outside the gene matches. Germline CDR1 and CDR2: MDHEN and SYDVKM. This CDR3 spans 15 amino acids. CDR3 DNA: TGTGCCAGCAGTCCCATAGCGGGAGCCTACAATGAGCAGTTCTTC. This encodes CASSPIAGAYNEQFF.

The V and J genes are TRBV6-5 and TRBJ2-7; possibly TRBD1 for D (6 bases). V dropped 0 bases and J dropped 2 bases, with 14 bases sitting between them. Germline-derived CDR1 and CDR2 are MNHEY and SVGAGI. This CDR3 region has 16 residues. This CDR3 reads CASSYSLDSLAYEQYF. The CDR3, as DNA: TGTGCCAGCAGTTACTCGTTGGACAGCTTGGCCTACGAGCAGTACTTC.

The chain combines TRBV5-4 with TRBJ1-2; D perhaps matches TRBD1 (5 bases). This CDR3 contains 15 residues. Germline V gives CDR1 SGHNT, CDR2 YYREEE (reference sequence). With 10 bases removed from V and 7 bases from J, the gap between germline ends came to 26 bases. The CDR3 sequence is CAGGIGGSGSGGYTF. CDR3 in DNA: TGTGCCGGCGGTATTGGGGGGTCCGGTAGTGGTGGCTACACCTTC.

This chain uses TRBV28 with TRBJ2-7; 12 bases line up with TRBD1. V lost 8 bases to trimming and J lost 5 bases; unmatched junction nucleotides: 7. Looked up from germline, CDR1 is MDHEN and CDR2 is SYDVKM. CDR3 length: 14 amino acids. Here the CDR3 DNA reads TGTGCCAGCGGCCTGGGACAGGGGGCAAACGAGCAGTACTTC. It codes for CASGLGQGANEQYF. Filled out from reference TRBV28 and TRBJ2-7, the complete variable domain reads DVKVTQSSRYLVKRTGEKVFLECVQDMDHENMFWYRQDPGLGLRLIYFSYDVKMKEKGDIPEGYSVSREKKERFSLILESASTNQTSMYLCASGLGQGANEQYFGPGTRLTVT.

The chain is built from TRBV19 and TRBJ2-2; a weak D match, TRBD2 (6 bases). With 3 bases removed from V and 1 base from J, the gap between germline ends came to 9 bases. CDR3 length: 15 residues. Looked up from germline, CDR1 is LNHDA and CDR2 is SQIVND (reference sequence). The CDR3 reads CASSIGGLNTGELFF. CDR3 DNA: TGTGCCAGTAGTATTGGAGGGTTGAACACCGGGGAGCTGTTTTTT.

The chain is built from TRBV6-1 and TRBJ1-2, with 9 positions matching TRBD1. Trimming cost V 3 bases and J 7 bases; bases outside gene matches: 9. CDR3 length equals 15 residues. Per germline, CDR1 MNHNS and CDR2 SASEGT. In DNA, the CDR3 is TGTGCCAGCAGTGAGCAAGGACAGGGGTCTCTTGGCTACACCTTC. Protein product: CASSEQGQGSLGYTF.

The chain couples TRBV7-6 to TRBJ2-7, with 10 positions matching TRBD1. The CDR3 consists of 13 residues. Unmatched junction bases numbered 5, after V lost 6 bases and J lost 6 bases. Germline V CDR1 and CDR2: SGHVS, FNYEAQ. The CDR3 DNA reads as TGTGCCAGCAGTCGGACAGGGGGGGGCGAGCAGTACTTC. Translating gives CASSRTGGGEQYF.

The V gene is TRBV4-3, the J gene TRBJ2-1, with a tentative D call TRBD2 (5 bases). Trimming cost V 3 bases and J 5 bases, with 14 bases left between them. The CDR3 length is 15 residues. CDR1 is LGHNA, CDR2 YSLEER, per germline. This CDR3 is CASSQTGKWDNEQFF. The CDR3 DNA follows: TGCGCCAGCAGCCAGACCGGGAAATGGGACAATGAGCAGTTCTTC.

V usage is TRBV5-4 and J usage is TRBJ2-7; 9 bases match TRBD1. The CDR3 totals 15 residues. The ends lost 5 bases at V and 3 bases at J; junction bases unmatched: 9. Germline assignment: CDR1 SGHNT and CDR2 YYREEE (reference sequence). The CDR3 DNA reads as TGTGCCAGCAGGGAAGGACAGGGGACCCTCTACGAGCAGTACTTC. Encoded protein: CASREGQGTLYEQYF. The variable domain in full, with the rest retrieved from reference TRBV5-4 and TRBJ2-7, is ETGVTQSPTHLIKTRGQQVTLRCSSQSGHNTVSWYQQALGQGPQFIFQYYREEENGRGNFPPRFSGLQFPNYSSELNVNALELDDSALYLCASREGQGTLYEQYFGPGTRLTVT.